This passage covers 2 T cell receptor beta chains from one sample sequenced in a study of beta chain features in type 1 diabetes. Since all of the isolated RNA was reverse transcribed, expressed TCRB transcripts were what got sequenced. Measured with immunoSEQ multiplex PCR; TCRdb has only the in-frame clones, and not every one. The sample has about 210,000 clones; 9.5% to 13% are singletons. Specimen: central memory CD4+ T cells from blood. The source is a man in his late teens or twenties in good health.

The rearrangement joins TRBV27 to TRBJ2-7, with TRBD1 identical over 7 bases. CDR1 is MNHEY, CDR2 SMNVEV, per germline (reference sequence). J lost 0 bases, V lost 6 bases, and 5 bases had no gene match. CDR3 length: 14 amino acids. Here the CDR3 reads CASRETGHSYEQYF. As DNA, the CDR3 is TGTGCCAGCAGGGAGACAGGGCACTCCTACGAGCAGTACTTC.

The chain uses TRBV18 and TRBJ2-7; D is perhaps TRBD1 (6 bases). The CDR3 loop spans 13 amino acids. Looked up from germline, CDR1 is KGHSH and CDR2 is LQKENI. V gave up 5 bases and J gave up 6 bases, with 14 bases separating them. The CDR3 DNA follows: TGTGCCAGCTCAGCAGGGGCTGGTGGCGAGCAGTACTTC. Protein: CASSAGAGGEQYF.